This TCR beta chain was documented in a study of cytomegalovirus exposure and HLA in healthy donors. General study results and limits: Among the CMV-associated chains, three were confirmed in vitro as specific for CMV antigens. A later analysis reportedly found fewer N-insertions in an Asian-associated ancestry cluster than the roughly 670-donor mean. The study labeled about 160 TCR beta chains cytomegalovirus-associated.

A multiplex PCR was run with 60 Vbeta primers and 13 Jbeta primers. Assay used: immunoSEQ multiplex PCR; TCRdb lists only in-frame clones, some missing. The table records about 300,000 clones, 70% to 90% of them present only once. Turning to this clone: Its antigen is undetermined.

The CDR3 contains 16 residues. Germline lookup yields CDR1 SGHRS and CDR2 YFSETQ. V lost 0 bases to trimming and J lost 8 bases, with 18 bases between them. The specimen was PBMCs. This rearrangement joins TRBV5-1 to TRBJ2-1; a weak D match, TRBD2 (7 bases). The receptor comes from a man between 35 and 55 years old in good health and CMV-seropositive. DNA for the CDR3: TGCGCCAGCAGCTTGGGTGAGTTCGGCGGGGGCGATGAGCAGTTCTTC. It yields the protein CASSLGEFGGGDEQFF.